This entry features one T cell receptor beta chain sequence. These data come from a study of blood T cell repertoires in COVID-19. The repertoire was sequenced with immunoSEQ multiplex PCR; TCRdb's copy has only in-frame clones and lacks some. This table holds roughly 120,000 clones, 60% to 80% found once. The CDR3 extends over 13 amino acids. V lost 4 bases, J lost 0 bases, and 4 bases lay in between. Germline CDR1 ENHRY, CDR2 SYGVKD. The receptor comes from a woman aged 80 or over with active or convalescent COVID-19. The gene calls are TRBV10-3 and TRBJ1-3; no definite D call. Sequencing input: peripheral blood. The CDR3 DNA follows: TGTGCCATCAGTGTTAACTCTGGAAACACCATATATTTT. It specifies CAISVNSGNTIYF.